The table lists the clone carrying this T cell receptor beta chain with a few counts. In TCRdb, the 5' RACE reads were re-called with MiXCR into one record per CDR3 protein. The repertoire includes about 350,000 distinct CDR3 sequences, around 13% of them detected once, and roughly 20% sits in the top ten. V dropped 6 bases and J dropped 7 bases, with 15 bases sitting between them. CDR1 is DFQATT, CDR2 SNEGSKA, per germline (reference sequence). The CDR3 sequence is 13 residues long. The data originate from a study of T-cell memory formation after mild COVID-19. Sequenced: PBMCs or a T cell subset sorted from them (not recorded which). V gene TRBV20-1 combines with J gene TRBJ2-2; possible D gene TRBD2, 6 bases. The sequence was collected from a man between 18 and 35 years old who had mild COVID-19 (a few samples of this study predate the infection). Cell type and time point are not known. This CDR3 is CSAAGRPSGELFF. CDR3 bases: TGCAGTGCGGCGGGGCGACCAAGCGGGGAGCTGTTTTTT.